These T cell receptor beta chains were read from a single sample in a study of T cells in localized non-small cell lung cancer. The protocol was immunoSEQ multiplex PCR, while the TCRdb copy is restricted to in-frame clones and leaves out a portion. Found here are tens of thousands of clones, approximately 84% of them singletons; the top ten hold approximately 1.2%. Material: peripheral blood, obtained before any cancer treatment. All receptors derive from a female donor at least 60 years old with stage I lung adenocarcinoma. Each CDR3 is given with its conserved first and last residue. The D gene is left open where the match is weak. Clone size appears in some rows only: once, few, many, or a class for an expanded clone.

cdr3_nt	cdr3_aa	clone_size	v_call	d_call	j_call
TGTGCCAGCAGCAAACAGGGGCCCTATAATTCACCCCTCCACTTT	CASSKQGPYNSPLHF	NA	TRBV2	TRBD1	TRBJ1-6
TGTGCCAGCAGCCCTGACAGTCGCTCCTACGAGCAGTACTTC	CASSPDSRSYEQYF	NA	TRBV9	NA	TRBJ2-7
TGCGCCAGCAGCCAAGACCGTCTGGGTCTTGGGGAGACCCAGTACTTC	CASSQDRLGLGETQYF	NA	TRBV4-3	NA	TRBJ2-5
TGTGCCAGCAGCCGCCGGACTAGCCATCCGACCTCTCTCTACGAGCAGTACTTC	CASSRRTSHPTSLYEQYF	NA	TRBV13	TRBD2	TRBJ2-7
TGTGCCAGCAGTTTCAGGGTTTTCGGCAATCAGCCCCAGCATTTT	CASSFRVFGNQPQHF	NA	TRBV28	NA	TRBJ1-5
TGTGCCAGCTCAGAAACAGGGGGCGACTATGGCTACACCTTC	CASSETGGDYGYTF	NA	TRBV18	TRBD1	TRBJ1-2
TGTGCCAGCAGTGCCTGGGGCCAGACAAACACTGAAGCTTTCTTT	CASSAWGQTNTEAFF	once	TRBV6-5	NA	TRBJ1-1
TGTGCCAGCAGCTCCCAAGGGACGGTCTCTGGAAACACCATATATTTT	CASSSQGTVSGNTIYF	few	TRBV9	NA	TRBJ1-3
TGTGCCAGTAGCCCGCGACTAGCGGGGTACGAGCAGTACTTC	CASSPRLAGYEQYF	NA	TRBV19	TRBD2	TRBJ2-7
TGTGCCAGCAGTTTCGCGGGGGACGAGCAGTACTTC	CASSFAGDEQYF	NA	TRBV27	TRBD2	TRBJ2-7
TGTGCCAGCAGCGTATGGCAGGGCAATGAGCAGTTCTTC	CASSVWQGNEQFF	NA	TRBV9	NA	TRBJ2-1
TGTGCCAGCAGCCCTAGCGGGTTCACAGATACGCAGTATTTT	CASSPSGFTDTQYF	NA	TRBV7-2	TRBD2	TRBJ2-3
TGTGCCAGCAGCTGGGACAGGATCGCAGAGACCCAGTACTTC	CASSWDRIAETQYF	NA	TRBV7-3	TRBD1	TRBJ2-5
TGCGCCAGCAGCCCGAGAGGGCAGGACTATGGCTACACCTTC	CASSPRGQDYGYTF	NA	TRBV4-1	NA	TRBJ1-2
TGTGCCAGCTCAGTGACCCTAGCGAGGGTGGCAGATACGCAGTATTTT	CASSVTLARVADTQYF	NA	TRBV18	NA	TRBJ2-3
TGTGCCAGCAGCCGAGGGCGCGAGAATGAAAAACTGTTTTTT	CASSRGRENEKLFF	NA	TRBV6-6	NA	TRBJ1-4
TGCGCCAGCAGCTCGCTAGCGGGAGGCACAGATACGCAGTATTTT	CASSSLAGGTDTQYF	NA	TRBV5-1	TRBD2	TRBJ2-3
TGTGCCAGCAGCGGATTCGTGTCTCAGGCCTCTGGAAACACCATATATTTT	CASSGFVSQASGNTIYF	NA	TRBV7-9	NA	TRBJ1-3
TGTGCTAGTGGTTTGGTACTTGTAAACACAGATACGCAGTATTTT	CASGLVLVNTDTQYF	NA	TRBV12-5	NA	TRBJ2-3
TGCGCCAGCAGCCAAACCCGGCTGATGATGAACACTGAAGCTTTCTTT	CASSQTRLMMNTEAFF	NA	TRBV4-1	NA	TRBJ1-1
TGTGCCAGCAGCGTAGCTATAACTAGCGTTAACAATGAGCAGTTCTTC	CASSVAITSVNNEQFF	NA	TRBV9	TRBD2	TRBJ2-1
TGTGCCAGCAGCTTAGCGTTTTCTAGCGGTACCTACGAGCAGTACTTC	CASSLAFSSGTYEQYF	NA	TRBV11-1	TRBD2	TRBJ2-7
TGTGCCAGCAGCTTAGCACCGGGATACAATGAGCAGTTCTTC	CASSLAPGYNEQFF	NA	TRBV7-2	NA	TRBJ2-1
TGTGCCAGCAGCCAATCCCGGGACTCAACCGGGGAGCTGTTTTTT	CASSQSRDSTGELFF	NA	TRBV7-3	NA	TRBJ2-2
TGTGCCACCCCTACAGGGGGCACAGATACGCAGTATTTT	CATPTGGTDTQYF	NA	TRBV15	TRBD1	TRBJ2-3
TGCAGCGTTGAAGGTGTCAACAGGCTCACTGAAGCTTTCTTT	CSVEGVNRLTEAFF	NA	TRBV29-1	NA	TRBJ1-1
TGTGCCAGCAGGGTTAGCGGGGGCTTAGAGACCCAGTACTTC	CASRVSGGLETQYF	NA	TRBV5-4	TRBD2	TRBJ2-5
TGTGCCAGCAGCTTAATAGGTAGCTACGAGCAGTACTTC	CASSLIGSYEQYF	NA	TRBV7-3	NA	TRBJ2-7
TGTGCCAGCAGCTGGGGGACGGAGTACGAGCAGTACTTC	CASSWGTEYEQYF	NA	TRBV11-2	NA	TRBJ2-7
TGTGCTAGCAGCCCGTCGACAGCTACCCTCAATGAGCAGTTCTTC	CASSPSTATLNEQFF	NA	TRBV7-7	NA	TRBJ2-1
TGTGCCAGCAGTCCCCTAGGACAGGGGGCCTACGAGCAGTACTTC	CASSPLGQGAYEQYF	NA	TRBV28	TRBD1	TRBJ2-7
TGTGCCAGCAAACTAATTTCTGAGGGCTACAATGAGCAGTTCTTC	CASKLISEGYNEQFF	NA	TRBV6-5	NA	TRBJ2-1
TGTGCCAGCAGCTTACAGGGGACCTCCTACAATGAGCAGTTCTTC	CASSLQGTSYNEQFF	NA	TRBV7-3	NA	TRBJ2-1
TGTGCCAGCAGCGTAGGTAGGGGCCAAGAGACCCAGTACTTC	CASSVGRGQETQYF	NA	TRBV9	NA	TRBJ2-5
TGTGCCAGCAGCGTCCAGTTCGGTGAAAAACTGTTTTTT	CASSVQFGEKLFF	NA	TRBV7-3	NA	TRBJ1-4
TGCGCCAGCAGCCCGGATTATAGCAATCAGCCCCAGCATTTT	CASSPDYSNQPQHF	NA	TRBV5-1	NA	TRBJ1-5
TGTGCCAGCAGTTACAGAGGGAGGTCCTACGAGCAGTACTTC	CASSYRGRSYEQYF	NA	TRBV6-5	NA	TRBJ2-7
TGCGCCAGCAGCCCATCCGGGACAGGGGATGGTGGGGCCAACGTCCTGACTTTC	CASSPSGTGDGGANVLTF	NA	TRBV5-1	TRBD1	TRBJ2-6
TGTGCCAGCAGCCCGCTGGGGGCGGGAGCGGTCGGGGAGCTGTTTTTT	CASSPLGAGAVGELFF	NA	TRBV11-2	NA	TRBJ2-2
TGTGCCAGCAGCGTGGGACTAGCGGATCACAATGAGCAGTTCTTC	CASSVGLADHNEQFF	NA	TRBV11-2	TRBD2	TRBJ2-1
TGTGCCAGCAGCTTGGGACTGATCTCTGGGGCCAACGTCCTGACTTTC	CASSLGLISGANVLTF	NA	TRBV5-6	NA	TRBJ2-6
TGTGCCAGCAGATCAGGAACTAGCGGGAGTTTCAGTGAGCAGTTCTTC	CASRSGTSGSFSEQFF	NA	TRBV7-3	TRBD2	TRBJ2-1
TGTGCCAGCAGCCCTACGGGACAGGGTTTCGAGCAGTACTTC	CASSPTGQGFEQYF	NA	TRBV7-8	TRBD1	TRBJ2-7
TGTGCCATCAGTGTAGTCCCAGGGCCGAACACCGGGGAGCTGTTTTTT	CAISVVPGPNTGELFF	NA	TRBV10-3	NA	TRBJ2-2
TGTGCCAGCAGCTTATACGGCGGGGGGGACAATGAGCAGTTCTTC	CASSLYGGGDNEQFF	NA	TRBV11-3	TRBD2	TRBJ2-1
TGTGTCACCACCCAACCCCAATACAATGAGCAGTTCTTC	CVTTQPQYNEQFF	once	TRBV28	NA	TRBJ2-1
TGTGCCAGCAGCTTAACGGGTGGGGCCAACGTCCTGACTTTC	CASSLTGGANVLTF	few	TRBV7-3	NA	TRBJ2-6
TGTGCCAGCAGTGAACAGGGCGGAAGTACAGATACGCAGTATTTT	CASSEQGGSTDTQYF	NA	TRBV28	NA	TRBJ2-3
TGCGCCAGCAAGGAAGGGTGGGGCACTGAAGCTTTCTTT	CASKEGWGTEAFF	NA	TRBV5-1	NA	TRBJ1-1
TGTGCCAGCAGCTTGGCAGGTCCCTATGGCTACACCTTC	CASSLAGPYGYTF	NA	TRBV11-2	NA	TRBJ1-2
TGTGCCAGCAGACTCCCCGGGGATAGCAATCAGCCCCAGCATTTT	CASRLPGDSNQPQHF	NA	TRBV28	NA	TRBJ1-5
TGCAGCGTTGGGGATACAGGGTTGGAGCAGTTCTTC	CSVGDTGLEQFF	NA	TRBV29-1	NA	TRBJ2-1
TGTGCCAGCAGCTTGGGCAGGGAGAGTGGCTACACCTTC	CASSLGRESGYTF	NA	TRBV7-2	NA	TRBJ1-2
TGCGCCAGCAGCTTCGGGACAAAGGATTCACCCCTCCACTTT	CASSFGTKDSPLHF	NA	TRBV5-1	NA	TRBJ1-6
TGTGCCAGCAGCTTAGCGTTATCACCTAATCAGCCCCAGCATTTT	CASSLALSPNQPQHF	few	TRBV7-9	NA	TRBJ1-5